A selection of T cell receptor beta chains follows, all from one sample in a study of blood T cells in healthy people across ages. TCRdb ran MiXCR on the 5' RACE reads and lists one entry per CDR3 protein. The data show about 1,500,000 distinct CDR3 sequences, approximately 40% seen once. Sample: blood. The receptor source for this set is a woman between 18 and 29 years old in good health. Each CDR3 is given with its conserved first and last residue. A D gene is named only where the DNA matches it firmly. Clone size is stated in some rows and not others, as once, few, many or a class when expanded.

>NA|TRBV4-1|TRBJ1-1|once
TGCGCCAGCAGCCAAGATCCCGTAGCGATGAACACTGAAGCTTTCTTT
CASSQDPVAMNTEAFF
>NA|TRBV27|TRBJ1-2|NA
TGTGCCAGCAGTCCTCAGCTGTTCTATGGCTACACCTTC
CASSPQLFYGYTF
>NA|TRBV6-2/TRBV6-3|TRBJ2-3|few
TGTGCCAGCAGCTGGGAGGTGGATACGCAGTATTTT
CASSWEVDTQYF
>TRBD1|TRBV6-6|TRBJ2-3|few
TGTGCCAGCAGTTACATCCCACAGGGGGCAACAGATACGCAGTATTTT
CASSYIPQGATDTQYF
>NA|TRBV12-3/TRBV12-4|TRBJ2-3|NA
TGTGCCACCACGACAGGATCAAGCACAGATACGCAGTATTTT
CATTTGSSTDTQYF
>TRBD2|TRBV6-5|TRBJ2-1|NA
TGTGCCAGCAGTTACACTAGCGGGCTCTCCTACAATGAGCAGTTCTTC
CASSYTSGLSYNEQFF
>NA|TRBV20-1|TRBJ2-1|NA
TGCAGTGCTAGAGATTGGGGTCCCCATGGCAATGAGCAGTTCTTC
CSARDWGPHGNEQFF
>NA|TRBV5-1|TRBJ1-2|NA
TGCGCCAACAGCTTGGTGGGGGGCGCGGTCTATGGCTACACCTTC
CANSLVGGAVYGYTF
>TRBD1|TRBV11-1|TRBJ1-2|NA
TGTGCCAGCAGCCCCGAGACAGGGGGCATTGGCTACACCTTC
CASSPETGGIGYTF
>TRBD1|TRBV6-1|TRBJ2-7|NA
TGTGCCAGCAGTGCGGGACAGGGAAAAGACGAGCAGTACTTC
CASSAGQGKDEQYF
>NA|TRBV7-9|TRBJ2-3|NA
TGTGCCAGCAGCTTAGGGGAAGAAGATACGCAGTATTTT
CASSLGEEDTQYF
>TRBD1|TRBV5-1|TRBJ1-2|NA
TGCGCCAGCAGCTTGGGACAGGGTTTGTCCTATGGCTACACCTTC
CASSLGQGLSYGYTF
>NA|TRBV20-1|TRBJ2-1|NA
TGCAGTGCCCCCGATATCAATGAGCAGTTCTTC
CSAPDINEQFF
>TRBD2|TRBV4-1|TRBJ2-7|NA
TGCGCCAGCAGCCTAAAACCGGGACTAGCGGTCTACGAGCAGTACTTC
CASSLKPGLAVYEQYF
>NA|TRBV27|TRBJ2-7|NA
TGTGCCAGCAGTTCAGAACTTTATACGAGCTACGAGCAGTACTTC
CASSSELYTSYEQYF
>TRBD1|TRBV20-1|TRBJ1-2|few
TGCAGTGCTAGAGATGGGACAGAACACTATGGCTACACCTTC
CSARDGTEHYGYTF
>TRBD1|TRBV15|TRBJ1-2|NA
TGTGCCACCGGCAACGGAGACAGGGTCCAGGTGAATGGCTACACCTTC
CATGNGDRVQVNGYTF
>TRBD2|TRBV18|TRBJ2-1|few
TGTGCCAGCTCACCCCTAGCGGGACACTACAATGAGCAGTTCTTC
CASSPLAGHYNEQFF
>NA|TRBV25-1|TRBJ2-5|NA
TGTGCCAGCACCGGGACGAAGACCCAGTACTTC
CASTGTKTQYF
>NA|TRBV6-1|TRBJ2-5|NA
TGTGCCAGCAGTGAAACTAGGGTAGAGACCCAGTACTTC
CASSETRVETQYF
>NA|TRBV2|TRBJ2-7|NA
TGTGCCAGCAGTGAAACCCCATTCCTATACGAGCAGTACTTC
CASSETPFLYEQYF
>NA|TRBV6-5|TRBJ2-3|NA
TGTGCCAGCAGTCGGAACAGCTATCTTACCACAGATACGCAGAATTTT
CASSRNSYLTTDTQNF
>TRBD1|TRBV28|TRBJ2-7|NA
TGTGCCAGCAGCCGGGGGACAGGGCAGTTCGAGCAGTACTTC
CASSRGTGQFEQYF
>TRBD1|TRBV7-9|TRBJ2-7|NA
TGTGCCAGCAGCTTACGCGGGACAGGGGGCCACGAGCAGTACTTC
CASSLRGTGGHEQYF
>NA|TRBV29-1|TRBJ2-3|many
TGCAGCGCTGACACAGATACGCAGTATTTT
CSADTDTQYF
>NA|TRBV20-1|TRBJ2-5|NA
TGCAGTGCTCCGGGAATTGGGGGGAGGGAGACCCAGTACTTC
CSAPGIGGRETQYF
>TRBD2|TRBV4-2|TRBJ2-1|few
TGTGCCAGCAGCCGAGAACTAGCGTCCGATGAGCAGTTCTTC
CASSRELASDEQFF
>TRBD1|TRBV6-1|TRBJ1-2|NA
TGTGCCAGCATCCCCAGGACAGGGACCAACTATGGCTACACCTTC
CASIPRTGTNYGYTF
>TRBD1|TRBV9|TRBJ1-2|NA
TGTGCCAGCAGGATCTCGGACAGGGGGTATAGTGGCTACACCTTC
CASRISDRGYSGYTF
>NA|TRBV5-1|TRBJ2-7|NA
TGCGCCAGCAGCTTTCAAGCGGAAACCTACGAGCAGTACTTC
CASSFQAETYEQYF
>NA|TRBV27|TRBJ1-1|few
TGTGCCAGCAGTTTATTATGGGGCAGTCTGACTGAAGCTTTCTTT
CASSLLWGSLTEAFF
>TRBD2|TRBV20-1|TRBJ2-1|NA
TGCAGTGCTAGAGTCCCTAGCGGATTGAGCTCCTACAATGAGCAGTTCTTC
CSARVPSGLSSYNEQFF
>TRBD2|TRBV29-1|TRBJ2-3|many
TGCAGCGTGAGCGGGATTGGCACAGATACGCAGTATTTT
CSVSGIGTDTQYF
>NA|TRBV14|TRBJ1-2|few
TGTGCCAGCAGCCATACCAAGGATGGCTACACCTTC
CASSHTKDGYTF
>NA|TRBV12-3/TRBV12-4|TRBJ1-2|once
TGTGCCAGCAGTTTAAAGGGTCATTTATTCTACACCTTC
CASSLKGHLFYTF
>TRBD2|TRBV5-1|TRBJ2-1|few
TGCGCCAGCAGCCCGAGCGGGGGGATGAGTCGGCAGTTCTTC
CASSPSGGMSRQFF
>NA|TRBV5-4|TRBJ2-5|NA
TGTGCCAGCAGCTTGAAATCCAGATCCGAAGAGACCCAGTACTTC
CASSLKSRSEETQYF
>TRBD1|TRBV29-1|TRBJ2-7|NA
TGCAGCGGGGCCGGGACAGGGTGGAGCGAGCAGTACTTC
CSGAGTGWSEQYF
>NA|TRBV20-1|TRBJ1-1|NA
TGCAGTGCCCCAGGCCGGACGAACACTGAAGCTTTCTTT
CSAPGRTNTEAFF
>TRBD2|TRBV7-6|TRBJ2-1|NA
TGTGCCAGCGTCCCCGGACTAGCGGGCTACAATGAGCAGTTCTTC
CASVPGLAGYNEQFF
>TRBD2|TRBV12-3/TRBV12-4|TRBJ2-7|few
TGTGCCAGCAGTCTCCTCGGTAGCGGGCGCTCCTACGAGCAGTACTTC
CASSLLGSGRSYEQYF
>NA|TRBV27|TRBJ2-7|NA
TGTGCCAGCAAATCGCTCGGACTCAACTACGAGCAGTACTTC
CASKSLGLNYEQYF
>TRBD1|TRBV6-2/TRBV6-3|TRBJ2-5|NA
TGTGCCAGCAAACAGGGACAGGACCCCCAAGAGACCCAGTACTTC
CASKQGQDPQETQYF
>NA|TRBV20-1|TRBJ1-5|NA
TGCAGTGCTAGAGTTCCGGGCCCCCCGAGCAATCAGCCCCAGCATTTT
CSARVPGPPSNQPQHF
>TRBD2|TRBV27|TRBJ2-5|few
TGTGCCAGCAGTTTGGGAGCGGGGATCCAAGAGACCCAGTACTTC
CASSLGAGIQETQYF
>NA|TRBV5-1|TRBJ2-3|NA
TGCGCCAGCAGCTCCGGGATACTTAGTTCTAGCACAGATACGCAGTATTTT
CASSSGILSSSTDTQYF
>NA|TRBV2|TRBJ1-2|NA
TGTGCCAGCAGTGAAGTTGCAGGGTACTATGGCTACACCTTC
CASSEVAGYYGYTF
>NA|TRBV6-6|TRBJ2-7|NA
TGTGCCAGCAGTGGCGGGGCGTCAACCTACGAGCAGTACTTC
CASSGGASTYEQYF